The 24 T cell receptor beta chains below all came from one sample that was sequenced in a study of cytomegalovirus exposure and HLA in healthy donors. The PCR contained 60 Vbeta and 13 Jbeta primers. Data came from immunoSEQ multiplex PCR; TCRdb stores just in-frame clones and leaves some out. Here the sample spans fewer than 150,000 clones, 67% being singletons. Input material: PBMCs. These TCRs come from a man aged 18-30 years in good health and CMV-seropositive.

This clone has only a few counts. V and J are TRBV7-6 and TRBJ1-5, with TRBD1 as a possible D gene (6 bases). With 0 bases removed from V and 1 base from J, the gap between germline ends came to 28 bases. The V gene's germline CDR1 is SGHVS and CDR2 FNYEAQ. The CDR3 spans 22 residues. The CDR3 region has the DNA TGTGCCAGCAGCTTAGCCGCTGGGGGGGCCCTCCGGATGATCCGAAGCAATCAGCCCCAGCATTTT. This translates into CASSLAAGGALRMIRSNQPQHF.

The rearrangement uses TRBV2 and TRBJ2-1, with 8 bases fitting TRBD2. Unmatched junction bases numbered 6, after V lost 6 bases and J lost 5 bases. Per the germline V gene, CDR1 is SNHLY and CDR2 is FYNNEI. This CDR3 contains 14 residues. In DNA, the CDR3 is TGTGCCAGCAGGGCCACTAGCGGTAACAATGAGCAGTTCTTC. This encodes CASRATSGNNEQFF.

V usage is TRBV11-2 and J usage is TRBJ2-5; TRBD2 matches at 7 bases. Germline CDR1 and CDR2: SGHAT and FQNNGV. The V gene end was trimmed by 5 bases and the J gene end by 2 bases; junction bases not matched to a gene: 8. The CDR3 length is 15 residues. This CDR3 is CASSIPLAAQETQYF. The CDR3 nucleotides are TGTGCCAGCAGCATCCCGCTAGCGGCTCAAGAGACCCAGTACTTC.

This clone was picked up a small number of times. J is TRBJ2-4 and V is TRBV5-4; 7 nucleotides align to TRBD1. This CDR3 has 15 residues. V shed 3 bases and J 1 base; nucleotides not matched to a gene: 4. Germline V gene lookup returns CDR1 SGHNT and CDR2 YYREEE (reference sequence). The chain's CDR3 is CASSSPGQAKNIQYF. Here the CDR3 DNA reads TGTGCCAGCAGCTCGCCGGGACAGGCCAAAAACATTCAGTACTTC.

V and J are TRBV6-4 and TRBJ2-3, with a possible D match to TRBD2 (5 bases). CDR1 MRHNA and CDR2 SNTAGT come from the germline V gene. There are 12 residues in the CDR3. Deletions cut 7 bases from V and 4 bases from J, with 9 bases between. In nucleotides, the CDR3 is TGTGCCAGCACCGCGGGCCCAGATACGCAGTATTTT. This codes for CASTAGPDTQYF.

This chain links TRBV18 with TRBJ1-2; 10 bases match TRBD1. J gave up 4 bases and V 5 bases, and 7 bases lay outside the gene matches. Per the germline V gene, CDR1 is KGHSH and CDR2 is LQKENI. The length of the CDR3 is 15 residues. This CDR3 reads CASSGDRGLSYGYTF. The CDR3 nucleotides are TGTGCCAGCTCAGGGGACAGGGGCTTGAGCTATGGCTACACCTTC. The full variable domain, its missing parts supplied by reference TRBV18 and TRBJ1-2, is NAGVMQNPRHLVRRRGQEARLRCSPMKGHSHVYWYRQLPEEGLKFMVYLQKENIIDESGMPKERFSAEFPKEGPSILRIQQVVRGDSAAYFCASSGDRGLSYGYTFGSGTRLTVV.

The chain joins TRBV28 to TRBJ1-1, with no clear D. V was shortened by 2 bases and J by 1 base, with 5 bases between the two germline ends. CDR1 is MDHEN and CDR2 is SYDVKM in the germline V gene. The CDR3 is 13 residues long. The CDR3 DNA is TGTGCCAGCAGTTTAAACTGGAACACTGAAGCTTTCTTT. It codes for CASSLNWNTEAFF.

The chain is built from TRBV18 and TRBJ1-2, with 7 bases identical to TRBD1. From germline, CDR1 is KGHSH and CDR2 LQKENI. Germline trimming cut 0 bases from V and 7 bases from J; bases unmatched to any gene: 11. CDR3 length: 16 residues. The CDR3 reads CASSPPWETGQGGYTF. CDR3 nucleotide sequence: TGTGCCAGCTCACCACCCTGGGAGACAGGGCAGGGTGGCTACACCTTC.

The chain recombines TRBV5-6 with TRBJ1-6; no reliable D call. The CDR3 runs 13 residues. Germline CDR1 reads SGHDT; CDR2 reads YYEEEE. The V end lost 4 bases, the J end lost 9 bases, and 11 bases lay between the germline ends. CDR3 DNA: TGTGCCAGCAGCCGGTACCCTAGTTCACCCCTCCACTTT. Translation: CASSRYPSSPLHF.

The chain employs TRBV28 and TRBJ1-1; D is undetermined. There are 12 residues in the CDR3. Between the trimmed V and J ends, which lost 6 bases and 6 bases, there was a span of 11 bases. Germline V CDR1 and CDR2: MDHEN, SYDVKM. The CDR3 DNA sequence: TGTGCCAGCAGCCCTAGCCCCCCTGAAGCTTTCTTT. It encodes CASSPSPPEAFF.

The V and J genes are TRBV5-1 and TRBJ1-4; 10 nucleotides line up with TRBD1. Trimming removed 2 bases from V and 3 bases from J; junction bases left unmatched: 1. The CDR3 has 15 amino acids. Germline V gives CDR1 SGHRS, CDR2 YFSETQ. This CDR3 is CASSLGTGANEKLFF. The CDR3, as DNA: TGCGCCAGCAGCTTAGGGACAGGGGCTAATGAAAAACTGTTTTTT.

V usage is TRBV19 and J usage is TRBJ1-1, with D tentatively TRBD1 (5 bases). The CDR3 runs 15 residues. Trimming shortened V by 5 bases and J by 4 bases, and 17 bases separated the two germline ends. Germline assignment: CDR1 LNHDA and CDR2 SQIVND (reference sequence). This CDR3 reads CASSPGGHLGTEAFF. The CDR3 bases are TGTGCCAGTAGTCCGGGTGGACACCTCGGCACTGAAGCTTTCTTT.

This rearrangement joins TRBV6-1 to TRBJ2-7, with 7 bases aligning to TRBD1. This CDR3 spans 13 amino acids. V gave up 8 bases and J gave up 2 bases; unmatched junction bases: 6. The germline CDR1 and CDR2 sequences are MNHNS and SASEGT. The CDR3 nucleotides read TGTGCCAGCGAGGTAGGGGGCACCTACGAGCAGTACTTC. Translation: CASEVGGTYEQYF.

J is TRBJ2-7 and V is TRBV7-9, with 12 bases fitting TRBD1. The CDR3 has 15 amino acids. Germline assignment: CDR1 SEHNR and CDR2 FQNEAQ (reference sequence). J was trimmed by 3 bases and V by 5 bases; bases with no gene match: 5. This chain's CDR3 is CASSGDRGPFYEQYV. The CDR3, as DNA: TGTGCCAGCAGCGGGGACAGGGGGCCGTTCTACGAGCAGTACGTC.

The rearrangement links TRBV9 to TRBJ1-1; D unclear. The germline V gene encodes CDR1 SGDLS and CDR2 YYNGEE. Trimming removed 2 bases from V and 10 bases from J, with 12 bases in between. The CDR3 runs to 12 residues. CDR3 DNA sequence: TGTGCCAGCAGCGTTCGAGGAGGGAGAGCTTTCTTT. This gives the protein CASSVRGGRAFF.

The J gene is TRBJ1-1, the V gene TRBV5-4, with D possibly TRBD1 on 5 matching bases. V was shortened by 4 bases and J by 7 bases, with 8 bases between the two germline ends. Germline values: CDR1 SGHNT, CDR2 YYREEE (reference sequence). The CDR3 is made up of 11 amino acids. Here the CDR3 reads CASSGASEAFF. The CDR3 DNA reads as TGTGCCAGCAGCGGGGCCAGTGAAGCTTTCTTT. Full variable domain (rest looked up from reference TRBV5-4 and TRBJ1-1): ETGVTQSPTHLIKTRGQQVTLRCSSQSGHNTVSWYQQALGQGPQFIFQYYREEENGRGNFPPRFSGLQFPNYSSELNVNALELDDSALYLCASSGASEAFFGQGTRLTVV.

This chain connects TRBV5-1 to TRBJ2-3; 7 nucleotides align to TRBD2. CDR3 size: 16 residues. Germline assignment: CDR1 SGHRS and CDR2 YFSETQ. V lost 0 bases to trimming and J lost 2 bases; unmatched junction nucleotides: 6. The CDR3 reads CASSLVGGGFTDTQYF. The CDR3, as DNA: TGCGCCAGCAGCTTGGTGGGGGGGGGTTTCACAGATACGCAGTATTTT.

This clone was observed a single time. This chain uses TRBV5-4 with TRBJ1-2, with 7 positions matching TRBD1. The germline V gene encodes CDR1 SGHNT and CDR2 YYREEE (reference sequence). Losses at the gene ends were 0 bases for V and 4 bases for J; bases not matched to a gene: 3. The CDR3 consists of 14 residues. The CDR3 coding sequence is TGTGCCAGCAGCTTGGGGGACAGCAGCTATGGCTACACCTTC. It yields the protein CASSLGDSSYGYTF.

The chain joins TRBV4-1 to TRBJ2-3; 9 bases are a match to TRBD1. Trimming took 4 bases from V and 3 from J; bases not matched to a gene: 5. The germline CDR1 and CDR2 sequences are MGHRA and YSYEKL. This CDR3 region has 15 residues. The CDR3 coding sequence is TGCGCCAGCAGCCCCTCAGACAGGGGGACAGATACGCAGTATTTT. Translating it yields CASSPSDRGTDTQYF.

The rearrangement joins TRBV30 to TRBJ2-1; 9 bases fit TRBD1. Germline V gives CDR1 GTSNPN, CDR2 SVGIG (reference sequence). The length of the CDR3 is 13 residues. J lost 10 bases, V lost 5 bases, and 9 bases had no gene match. CDR3 DNA sequence: TGTGCCTGGGACGGGACAGGGTTTTTCGAGCAGTTCTTC. Translated: CAWDGTGFFEQFF.

V is TRBV18 and J is TRBJ1-1; D gene uncertain. CDR3 length equals 13 residues. Trimming cost V 3 bases and J 5 bases, with 10 bases left between them. Per the germline V gene, CDR1 is KGHSH and CDR2 is LQKENI. Written as DNA, the CDR3 is TGTGCCAGCTCACCCGGGTTAGATACTGAAGCTTTCTTT. Residues: CASSPGLDTEAFF.

V is TRBV25-1 and J is TRBJ2-7, with D perhaps TRBD1 (5 bases). This CDR3 contains 14 residues. Germline V gives CDR1 MGHDK, CDR2 SYGVNS. V shed 2 bases and J shed 4 bases, with 12 bases lying between them. The CDR3 protein is CASSERGLPYEQYF. The CDR3 DNA reads TGTGCCAGCAGTGAAAGGGGTCTTCCATACGAGCAGTACTTC.

This chain connects TRBV30 to TRBJ1-1, with TRBD1 matching 7 bases. CDR3 length: 13 amino acids. Germline V lookup: CDR1 GTSNPN, CDR2 SVGIG (reference sequence). Trimming took 5 bases from V and 0 from J; bases not matched to a gene: 3. CDR3 region: CAWGQAMNTEAFF. The CDR3 nucleotides are TGTGCCTGGGGACAGGCCATGAACACTGAAGCTTTCTTT.

This chain links TRBV18 with TRBJ2-2; D is uncertain. The CDR3 consists of 13 residues. From germline, CDR1 is KGHSH and CDR2 LQKENI. The V end was cut by 3 bases, the J end by 2 bases, with 4 bases between. The CDR3 region has the DNA TGTGCCAGCTCACCGGGCAACACCGGGGAGCTGTTTTTT. Protein sequence: CASSPGNTGELFF.